One and the same sample provided the 32 T cell receptor beta chains below, sequenced in a study of cytomegalovirus exposure and HLA in healthy donors. 60 Vbeta and 13 Jbeta primers were used in PCR. The table came from immunoSEQ multiplex PCR; TCRdb's copy has only in-frame clones and leaves some out. Of 85,000 to 100,000 clones in the sample, roughly nine tenths were seen once. Sequencing input: PBMCs. The receptors come from a man aged 25 to 40 in good health and CMV-seropositive.

V is TRBV5-4 and J is TRBJ2-7; 12 nucleotides match TRBD1. V shed 4 bases, J shed 9 bases, and the junction held 5 bases outside the gene matches. Germline CDR1 SGHNT, CDR2 YYREEE (reference sequence). CDR3 length: 13 amino acids. The CDR3 DNA follows: TGTGCCAGCAGCCCGGGACAGGGGGCTGTGCAGTACTTC. Amino acids: CASSPGQGAVQYF.

V is TRBV5-6 and J is TRBJ1-3; 7 positions match TRBD1. The CDR3 has 16 amino acids. J lost 0 bases, V lost 4 bases, and 7 bases had no gene match. Germline V gene data show CDR1 as SGHDT and CDR2 as YYEEEE. CDR3 sequence reads: CASSPRTGPSGNTIYF. The CDR3 DNA is TGTGCCAGCAGCCCCCGGACAGGCCCCTCTGGAAACACCATATATTTT.

The rearrangement uses TRBV19 and TRBJ2-7; TRBD1 agrees at 7 bases. Germline CDR1 LNHDA, CDR2 SQIVND (reference sequence). The CDR3 totals 13 residues. V was clipped by 5 bases and J by 3 bases; unmatched bases: 4. CDR3: CASSPGQVYEQYF. CDR3 DNA sequence: TGTGCCAGTAGTCCAGGACAGGTCTACGAGCAGTACTTC. The complete variable domain, with remaining parts taken from reference TRBV19 and TRBJ2-7, reads DGGITQSPKYLFRKEGQNVTLSCEQNLNHDAMYWYRQDPGQGLRLIYYSQIVNDFQKGDIAEGYSVSREKKESFPLTVTSAQKNPTAFYLCASSPGQVYEQYFGPGTRLTVT.

This chain uses TRBV5-1 with TRBJ2-4; 7 bases match TRBD2. After removal of 0 bases from V and 11 bases from J, the junction contained 11 bases not matched to a gene. Germline CDR1 and CDR2: SGHRS and YFSETQ. The CDR3 has 15 residues. The CDR3 protein is CASSLVGRAGNVQYF. As DNA, the CDR3 is TGCGCCAGCAGCTTGGTTGGGAGGGCCGGGAACGTTCAGTACTTC.

The chain recombines TRBV30 with TRBJ1-2; 7 bases agree with TRBD1. Unmatched junction bases numbered 10, after V lost 4 bases and J lost 2 bases. Looked up from germline, CDR1 is GTSNPN and CDR2 is SVGIG (reference sequence). This CDR3 contains 15 residues. The CDR3 loop is CAWNPTGLINYGYTF. The CDR3 DNA sequence: TGTGCCTGGAACCCGACAGGGTTGATAAACTATGGCTACACCTTC.

V and J are TRBV18 and TRBJ1-2; 9 nucleotides agree with TRBD1. This CDR3 has 14 amino acids. With 6 bases clipped from V and 1 base from J, the junction kept 3 bases outside the gene matches. Germline V gene data show CDR1 as KGHSH and CDR2 as LQKENI. The CDR3 spells CASSRQGDNYGYTF. The CDR3 region has the DNA TGTGCCAGCTCCCGACAGGGGGATAACTATGGCTACACCTTC.

CDR3 bases: TGTGCCATCAGTGGACAGGCTGGCTATGGCTACACCTTC. Encoded protein: CAISGQAGYGYTF. The chain recombines TRBV10-3 with TRBJ1-2, with D possibly being TRBD1 (6 bases). This CDR3 has 13 residues. V was clipped by 4 bases and J by 4 bases, with 10 bases between them. Germline CDR1 is ENHRY and CDR2 is SYGVKD.

In DNA, the CDR3 is TGTGCCTGGAATCCGGGAGGGCGAGATACGCAGTATTTT. This codes for CAWNPGGRDTQYF. This chain uses TRBV30 with TRBJ2-3; 8 bases line up with TRBD2. The length of the CDR3 is 13 residues. CDR1 is GTSNPN, CDR2 SVGIG, per germline (reference sequence). V trimming: 4 bases; J trimming: 5 bases; junction bases outside the gene matches: 5. Using reference TRBV30 and TRBJ2-3 for the parts outside the CDR3, the full variable domain is SQTIHQWPATLVQPVGSPLSLECTVEGTSNPNLYWYRQAAGRGLQLLFYSVGIGQISSEVPQNLSASRPQDRQFILSSKKLLLSDSGFYLCAWNPGGRDTQYFGPGTRLTVL.

The chain combines TRBV6-5 with TRBJ2-1; D is possibly TRBD1 (5 bases). Trimming pared 7 bases from V and 1 base from J, leaving 8 bases between. Germline V gives CDR1 MNHEY, CDR2 SVGAGI. The length of the CDR3 is 13 residues. DNA for the CDR3: TGTGCCAGCAAGGGGAATTCCTACAATGAGCAGTTCTTC. Translation: CASKGNSYNEQFF.

V is TRBV5-6 and J is TRBJ2-1, with 12 bases fitting TRBD2. Trimming cost V 0 bases and J 9 bases; bases outside gene matches: 4. This CDR3 comprises 15 residues. Looked up from germline, CDR1 is SGHDT and CDR2 is YYEEEE. The CDR3 coding sequence is TGTGCCAGCAGCTTGGGGCTAGCGGGAGGGAGTGAGCAGTTCTTC. It codes for CASSLGLAGGSEQFF.

V is TRBV2 and J is TRBJ2-5; TRBD2 aligns across 7 bases. After removal of 3 bases from V and 2 bases from J, the junction contained 6 bases not matched to a gene. This CDR3 spans 15 amino acids. Germline V CDR1 and CDR2: SNHLY, FYNNEI. CDR3 bases: TGTGCCAGCAGTGACTATATGGGACTACAAGAGACCCAGTACTTC. Translation: CASSDYMGLQETQYF.

The chain links TRBV7-2 to TRBJ2-1; D unclear. This CDR3 is 14 amino acids long. Trimming took off 8 bases at V and 3 bases at J, with 14 bases between the two ends. Germline lookup yields CDR1 SGHTA and CDR2 FQGNSA. The CDR3 here is CASSLDFYYNEQFF. DNA of the CDR3: TGTGCCAGCTCCCTAGACTTTTACTACAATGAGCAGTTCTTC. The full variable domain, rest sourced from reference TRBV7-2 and TRBJ2-1, is GAGVSQSPSNKVTEKGKDVELRCDPISGHTALYWYRQSLGQGLEFLIYFQGNSAPDKSGLPSDRFSAERTGGSVSTLTIQRTQQEDSAVYLCASSLDFYYNEQFFGPGTRLTVL.

The CDR3 sequence is CASSLLEETQYF. The CDR3 nucleotides are TGTGCCAGCAGTTTGCTAGAGGAGACCCAGTACTTC. J is TRBJ2-5 and V is TRBV28; no clear D gene. The germline V gene has CDR1 MDHEN and CDR2 SYDVKM. V lost 3 bases and J lost 5, with 7 bases in between. The CDR3 loop spans 12 amino acids.

The chain carries TRBV5-1 and TRBJ2-3, with TRBD2 matching 11 bases. The CDR3 contains 16 residues. Trimming took 4 bases from V and 2 from J; bases not matched to a gene: 6. Per germline, CDR1 SGHRS and CDR2 YFSETQ. Written as DNA, the CDR3 is TGCGCCAGCAGCACTGGGACTAGCGGATTCACAGATACGCAGTATTTT. Translating gives CASSTGTSGFTDTQYF.

The rearrangement uses TRBV27 and TRBJ1-5, with 9 bases identical to TRBD1. The germline V gene encodes CDR1 MNHEY and CDR2 SMNVEV (reference sequence). The V gene end was trimmed by 7 bases and the J gene end by 7 bases; junction bases not matched to a gene: 11. The CDR3 spans 15 residues. The CDR3 DNA reads as TGTGCCAGCAATCCAATGGGACAGGGAGGACAGCCCCAGCATTTT. Protein: CASNPMGQGGQPQHF.

This clone was observed a handful of times. The chain has TRBV30 and TRBJ1-1; D not certain. V lost 4 bases and J 4 bases, leaving 10 bases between the germline ends. This CDR3 comprises 12 residues. Germline CDR1 GTSNPN, CDR2 SVGIG (reference sequence). Written as DNA, the CDR3 is TGTGCCTGGACTAACCTAGGCACTGAAGCTTTCTTT. It translates to CAWTNLGTEAFF.

This chain uses TRBV30 with TRBJ2-5, with D hard to call. This CDR3 contains 11 residues. Germline CDR1 is GTSNPN and CDR2 is SVGIG (reference sequence). The V end lost 3 bases, the J end lost 5 bases, and 7 bases lay between the germline ends. As DNA, the CDR3 is TGTGCCTGGAGCGAACGGGAGACCCAGTACTTC. Translated: CAWSERETQYF.

The V and J genes are TRBV27 and TRBJ1-2; a possible D gene is TRBD1 (5 bases). The germline gives CDR1 MNHEY, CDR2 SMNVEV (reference sequence). The CDR3 loop spans 16 amino acids. The germline V and J ends were trimmed by 4 bases and 8 bases, with 23 bases remaining between them. The CDR3 sequence is CASSSLHQGIGVGYTF. The CDR3, as DNA: TGTGCCAGCAGTTCCCTTCACCAGGGAATTGGAGTAGGCTACACCTTC.

The rearrangement joins TRBV4-2 to TRBJ2-3, with 9 bases aligning to TRBD2. V shed 0 bases and J 4 bases; nucleotides not matched to a gene: 11. The CDR3 length is 18 residues. Germline-derived CDR1 and CDR2 are LGHNA and YNFKEQ. This CDR3 is CASSQDLSGRPIPDTQYF. In DNA, the CDR3 is TGTGCCAGCAGCCAAGATCTAAGCGGGAGGCCAATTCCAGATACGCAGTATTTT.

The chain is built from TRBV11-2 and TRBJ2-3; D is undetermined. Germline CDR1 and CDR2: SGHAT and FQNNGV. This CDR3 contains 12 residues. V lost 5 bases and J 3 bases, leaving 6 bases between the germline ends. DNA of the CDR3: TGTGCCAGCAGCGCGACTACAGATACGCAGTATTTT. Its translation is CASSATTDTQYF.

This clone was counted only a few times. The chain joins TRBV10-3 to TRBJ1-1; D gene ambiguous. Trimming removed 4 bases from V and 4 bases from J, with 16 bases in between. The CDR3 loop spans 15 amino acids. Germline CDR1 reads ENHRY; CDR2 reads SYGVKD. This CDR3 is CAISGPGKRSTEAFF. CDR3 nucleotide sequence: TGTGCCATCAGTGGCCCCGGGAAGAGGAGCACTGAAGCTTTCTTT.

The genes are TRBV2 and TRBJ2-1; D ambiguous. Per the germline V gene, CDR1 is SNHLY and CDR2 is FYNNEI. With 8 bases removed from V and 4 bases from J, the gap between germline ends came to 12 bases. This CDR3 spans 13 amino acids. CDR3 sequence reads: CASAESLYNEQFF. The CDR3 DNA is TGTGCCAGCGCGGAATCCCTTTACAATGAGCAGTTCTTC.

The V and J genes are TRBV18 and TRBJ2-7, with TRBD1 identical over 9 bases. This CDR3 contains 14 residues. Per germline, CDR1 KGHSH and CDR2 LQKENI. Trimming took 3 bases from V and 5 from J; bases not matched to a gene: 5. The CDR3 DNA reads TGTGCCAGCTCACCGGGGACAGGGCTTAACGAGCAGTACTTC. Protein: CASSPGTGLNEQYF. Complete variable domain (other parts from reference TRBV18 and TRBJ2-7): NAGVMQNPRHLVRRRGQEARLRCSPMKGHSHVYWYRQLPEEGLKFMVYLQKENIIDESGMPKERFSAEFPKEGPSILRIQQVVRGDSAAYFCASSPGTGLNEQYFGPGTRLTVT.

The chain is built from TRBV18 and TRBJ1-1; D may be TRBD1 (6 bases). There are 19 residues in the CDR3. Germline-derived CDR1 and CDR2 are KGHSH and LQKENI. V was trimmed by 3 bases and J by 0 bases, leaving 23 bases between them. This CDR3 reads CASSPAPVGRTALNTEAFF. The CDR3 bases are TGTGCCAGCTCACCCGCTCCCGTGGGGCGGACAGCACTGAACACTGAAGCTTTCTTT.

The CDR3 sequence: CASSLGGEVRDEQFF. DNA of the CDR3: TGCGCCAGCAGCTTGGGGGGAGAAGTTCGCGATGAGCAGTTCTTC. The chain recombines TRBV5-1 with TRBJ2-1, with D maybe TRBD2 (5 bases). This CDR3 is 15 amino acids long. CDR1 SGHRS and CDR2 YFSETQ come from the germline V gene. V was cut by 0 bases and J by 8 bases, with 15 bases left in between. The full variable domain, with the rest looked up from reference TRBV5-1 and TRBJ2-1, is KAGVTQTPRYLIKTRGQQVTLSCSPISGHRSVSWYQQTPGQGLQFLFEYFSETQRNKGNFPGRFSGRQFSNSRSEMNVSTLELGDSALYLCASSLGGEVRDEQFFGPGTRLTVL.

V usage is TRBV4-1 and J usage is TRBJ1-4, with 8 positions matching TRBD1. The CDR3 runs 16 residues. The V gene end was trimmed by 4 bases and the J gene end by 4 bases; junction bases not matched to a gene: 8. Germline V gene sequence: CDR1 MGHRA, CDR2 YSYEKL. CDR3 in DNA: TGCGCCAGCAGCCGAGTGGGACAGGAGATTAATGAAAAACTGTTTTTT. It is translated as CASSRVGQEINEKLFF.

This clone is a singleton in its sample. CDR3 sequence reads: CASRTSGSHNEQFF. The CDR3 DNA reads TGCGCCAGCAGGACTAGCGGTTCCCACAATGAGCAGTTCTTC. The chain combines TRBV5-1 with TRBJ2-1; 9 positions agree with TRBD2. Germline V gene lookup returns CDR1 SGHRS and CDR2 YFSETQ. V lost 5 bases to trimming and J lost 5 bases; unmatched junction nucleotides: 5. The CDR3 loop spans 14 amino acids.

The chain combines TRBV5-5 with TRBJ1-1; possible D gene TRBD1, 6 bases. The CDR3 is 15 residues long. Trimming took off 4 bases at V and 0 bases at J, with 13 bases between the two ends. The V gene's germline CDR1 is SGHKS and CDR2 YYEKEE (reference sequence). CDR3 bases: TGTGCCAGCAGCAAACCCGGGACACTGAACACTGAAGCTTTCTTT. Protein: CASSKPGTLNTEAFF.

This chain's CDR3 is CASSLPVRGRYTGELFF. CDR3 sequence (DNA): TGTGCCAGCAGCTTACCCGTCCGCGGGAGGTACACCGGGGAGCTGTTTTTT. This chain links TRBV7-6 with TRBJ2-2, with 8 positions matching TRBD2. Germline lookup yields CDR1 SGHVS and CDR2 FNYEAQ. V dropped 2 bases and J dropped 3; count of bases not matched to a gene: 8. The CDR3 consists of 17 residues.

The chain is built from TRBV29-1 and TRBJ2-7; 8 nucleotides match TRBD1. This CDR3 is 12 amino acids long. Per germline, CDR1 SQVTM and CDR2 ANQGSEA. V shed 6 bases and J 2 bases; nucleotides not matched to a gene: 3. CDR3 region: CSVYRGTYEQYF. DNA of the CDR3: TGCAGCGTCTACAGGGGGACCTACGAGCAGTACTTC.

This rearrangement joins TRBV2 to TRBJ2-7, with D uncertain. The CDR3 is 12 amino acids. Looked up from germline, CDR1 is SNHLY and CDR2 is FYNNEI. V was cut by 1 base and J by 2 bases, with 3 bases left in between. The DNA of the CDR3 is TGTGCCAGCAGTGAAGGGCCCTACGAGCAGTACTTC. It is translated as CASSEGPYEQYF. Based on the CDR3 plus reference TRBV2 and TRBJ2-7, the full variable domain is EPEVTQTPSHQVTQMGQEVILRCVPISNHLYFYWYRQILGQKVEFLVSFYNNEISEKSEIFDDQFSVERPDGSNFTLKIRSTKLEDSAMYFCASSEGPYEQYFGPGTRLTVT.

V is TRBV11-2 and J is TRBJ2-1, with 8 bases fitting TRBD2. Germline values: CDR1 SGHAT, CDR2 FQNNGV. This CDR3 has 15 residues. After removal of 3 bases from V and 8 bases from J, the junction contained 9 bases not matched to a gene. The CDR3 is CASSLDPGLDYEQFF. As DNA, the CDR3 is TGTGCCAGCAGCTTGGACCCGGGACTAGACTATGAGCAGTTCTTC.